This TCR beta chain was found in a study of glioma-infiltrating T cells after dendritic cell vaccination. Across the whole study: Patients had newly diagnosed or recurrent glioblastoma and received dendritic cell vaccines. Dendritic cell vaccine was injected intradermally three times, biweekly.

Amplification used 60 V beta primers and 13 J beta primers. Sequencing was performed with immunoSEQ multiplex PCR; in TCRdb, only in-frame clones are kept and a portion is missing. Here the sample spans roughly 56,000 clones, approximately 81% being singletons. The sample holds a few counts of this clone. The germline V gene encodes CDR1 LNHDA and CDR2 SQIVND (reference sequence). This CDR3 comprises 15 residues. Trimming took 7 bases from V and 8 from J, leaving 23 bases between them. Time point in this sample: after dendritic cell vaccination, including at tumor progression/relapse. This chain links TRBV19 with TRBJ1-1; a weak D match, TRBD1 (5 bases). This TCR derives from a human donor with glioblastoma. Sequenced here: blood, sampled after dendritic cell vaccination. The CDR3, as DNA: TGTGCCAGTACCGATCGGGCGGGGGGAGTTTCCGAAGCTTTCTTT. Protein sequence: CASTDRAGGVSEAFF.